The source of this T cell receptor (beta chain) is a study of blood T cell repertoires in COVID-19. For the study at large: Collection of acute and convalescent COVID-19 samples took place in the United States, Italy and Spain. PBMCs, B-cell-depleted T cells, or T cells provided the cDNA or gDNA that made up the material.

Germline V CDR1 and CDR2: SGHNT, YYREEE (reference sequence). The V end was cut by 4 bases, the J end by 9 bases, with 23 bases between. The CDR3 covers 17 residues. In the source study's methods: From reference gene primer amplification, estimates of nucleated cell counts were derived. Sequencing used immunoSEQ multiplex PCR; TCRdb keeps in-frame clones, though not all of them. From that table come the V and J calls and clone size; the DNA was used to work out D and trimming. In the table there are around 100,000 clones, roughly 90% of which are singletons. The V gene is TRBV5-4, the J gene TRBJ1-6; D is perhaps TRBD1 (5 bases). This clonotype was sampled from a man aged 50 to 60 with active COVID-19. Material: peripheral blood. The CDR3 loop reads CASSPNRGEKRGSPLHF. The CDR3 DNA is TGTGCCAGCAGCCCGAACCGGGGGGAGAAAAGGGGTTCACCCCTCCACTTT.